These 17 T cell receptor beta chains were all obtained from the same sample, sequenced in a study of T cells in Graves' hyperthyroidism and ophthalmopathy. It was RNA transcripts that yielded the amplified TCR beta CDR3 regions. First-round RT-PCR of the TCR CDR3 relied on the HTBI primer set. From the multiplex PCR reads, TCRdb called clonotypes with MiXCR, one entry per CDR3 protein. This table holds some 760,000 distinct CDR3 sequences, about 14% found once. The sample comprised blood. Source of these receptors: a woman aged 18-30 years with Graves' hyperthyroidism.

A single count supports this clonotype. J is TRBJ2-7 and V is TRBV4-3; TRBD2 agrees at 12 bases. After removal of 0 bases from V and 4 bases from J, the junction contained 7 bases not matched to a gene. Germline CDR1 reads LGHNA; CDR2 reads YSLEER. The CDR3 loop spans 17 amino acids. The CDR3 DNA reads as TGCGCCAGCAGCCAAGATCCTGATACTAGCGGGAGGTACGAGCAGTACTTC. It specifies CASSQDPDTSGRYEQYF.

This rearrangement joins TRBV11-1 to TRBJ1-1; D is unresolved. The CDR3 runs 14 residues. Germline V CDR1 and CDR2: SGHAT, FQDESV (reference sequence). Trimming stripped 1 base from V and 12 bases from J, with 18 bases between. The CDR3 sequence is CASSLVTGIPHPFF. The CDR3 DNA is TGTGCCAGCAGCTTAGTGACGGGAATCCCCCATCCTTTCTTT.

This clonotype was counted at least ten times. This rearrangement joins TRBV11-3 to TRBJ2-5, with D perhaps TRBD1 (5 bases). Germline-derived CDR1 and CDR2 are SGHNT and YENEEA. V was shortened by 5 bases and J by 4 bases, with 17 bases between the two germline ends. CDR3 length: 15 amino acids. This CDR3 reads CASSLPRAQGETQYF. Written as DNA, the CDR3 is TGTGCCAGCAGCCTCCCTCGGGCGCAGGGAGAGACCCAGTACTTC.

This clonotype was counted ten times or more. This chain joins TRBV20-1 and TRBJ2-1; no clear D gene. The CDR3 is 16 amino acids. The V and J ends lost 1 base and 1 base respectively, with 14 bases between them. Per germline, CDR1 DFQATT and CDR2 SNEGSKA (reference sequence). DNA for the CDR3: TGCAGTGCTAGAGCGGCGATTGCCCGTTCCTACAATGAGCAGTTCTTC. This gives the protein CSARAAIARSYNEQFF.

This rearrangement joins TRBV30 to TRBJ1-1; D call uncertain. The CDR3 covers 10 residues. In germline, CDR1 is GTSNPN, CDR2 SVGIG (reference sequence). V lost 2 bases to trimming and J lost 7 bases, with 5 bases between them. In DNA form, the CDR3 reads TGTGCCTGGAGTCGGTTTGAAGCTTTCTTT. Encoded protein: CAWSRFEAFF.

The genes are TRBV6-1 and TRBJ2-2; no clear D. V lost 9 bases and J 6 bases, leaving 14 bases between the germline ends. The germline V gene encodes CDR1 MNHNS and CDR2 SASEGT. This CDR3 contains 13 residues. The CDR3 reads CASREEAPGELFF. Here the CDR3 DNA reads TGTGCCAGTAGGGAAGAGGCTCCCGGGGAGCTGTTTTTT.

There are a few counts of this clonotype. The CDR3 coding sequence is TGTGCCAGCAGGTCCACTAGCGGGAACTCCTACAATGAGCAGTTCTTC. As protein: CASRSTSGNSYNEQFF. V usage is TRBV11-2 and J usage is TRBJ2-1, with TRBD2 matching 10 bases. J gave up 0 bases and V 6 bases, and 5 bases lay outside the gene matches. The CDR3 has 16 residues. Germline lookup yields CDR1 SGHAT and CDR2 FQNNGV.

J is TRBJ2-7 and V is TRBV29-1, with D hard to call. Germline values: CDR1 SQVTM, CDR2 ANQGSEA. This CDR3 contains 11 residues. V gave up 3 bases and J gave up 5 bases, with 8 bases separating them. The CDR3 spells CSVEGMDEQYF. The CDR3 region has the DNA TGCAGCGTTGAGGGGATGGACGAGCAGTACTTC.

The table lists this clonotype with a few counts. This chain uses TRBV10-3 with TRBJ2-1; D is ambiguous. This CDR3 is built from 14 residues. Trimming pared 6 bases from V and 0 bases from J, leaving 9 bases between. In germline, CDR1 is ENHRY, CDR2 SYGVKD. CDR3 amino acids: CAIRPVSSYNEQFF. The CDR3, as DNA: TGTGCCATCAGGCCCGTGAGCTCCTACAATGAGCAGTTCTTC.

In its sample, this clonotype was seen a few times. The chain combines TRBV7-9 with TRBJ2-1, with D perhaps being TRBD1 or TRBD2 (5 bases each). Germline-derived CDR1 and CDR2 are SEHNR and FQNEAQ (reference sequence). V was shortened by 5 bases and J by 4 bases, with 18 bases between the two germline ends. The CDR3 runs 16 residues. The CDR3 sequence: CASSPEGPRAYNEQFF. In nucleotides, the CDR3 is TGTGCCAGCAGCCCAGAGGGGCCTAGGGCATACAATGAGCAGTTCTTC.

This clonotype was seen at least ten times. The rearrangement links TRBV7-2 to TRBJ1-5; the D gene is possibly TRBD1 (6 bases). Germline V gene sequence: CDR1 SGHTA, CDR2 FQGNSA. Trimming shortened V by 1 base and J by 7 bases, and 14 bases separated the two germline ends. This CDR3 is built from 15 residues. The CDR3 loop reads CASSLEGGSSQPQHF. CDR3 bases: TGTGCCAGCAGCTTAGAGGGGGGTAGCTCCCAGCCCCAGCATTTT.

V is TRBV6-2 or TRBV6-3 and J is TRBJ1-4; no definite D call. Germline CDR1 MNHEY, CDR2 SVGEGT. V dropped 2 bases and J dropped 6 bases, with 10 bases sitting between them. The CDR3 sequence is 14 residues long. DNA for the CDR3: TGTGCCAGCAGTTACGGGCAGAAGTATGAAAAACTGTTTTTT. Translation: CASSYGQKYEKLFF.

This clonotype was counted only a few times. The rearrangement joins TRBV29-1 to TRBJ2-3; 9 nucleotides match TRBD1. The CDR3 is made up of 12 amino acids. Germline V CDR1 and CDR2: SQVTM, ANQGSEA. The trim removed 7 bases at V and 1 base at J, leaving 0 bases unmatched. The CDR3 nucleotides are TGCAGCGGGGACAGGGGCACAGATACGCAGTATTTT. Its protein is CSGDRGTDTQYF.

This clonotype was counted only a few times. The CDR3 is CASSLLRYGYTF. The CDR3 DNA is TGTGCCAGCAGTTTATTACGCTATGGCTACACCTTC. This chain links TRBV28 with TRBJ1-2; no clear D gene. The V gene lost 1 base and the J gene lost 4 bases, with 4 bases spanning the gap. The CDR3 extends over 12 amino acids. Germline V gene data show CDR1 as MDHEN and CDR2 as SYDVKM.

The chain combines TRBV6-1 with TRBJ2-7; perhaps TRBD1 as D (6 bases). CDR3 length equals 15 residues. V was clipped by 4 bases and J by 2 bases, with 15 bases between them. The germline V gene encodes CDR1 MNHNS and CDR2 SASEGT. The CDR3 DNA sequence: TGTGCCAGCAGTGCCTCCGGGACAAACGCCTACGAGCAGTACTTC. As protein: CASSASGTNAYEQYF.

CDR3 nucleotide sequence: TGTGCCATCAGTGGGACCTCCCAAGAGACCCAGTACTTC. Its protein product is CAISGTSQETQYF. V usage is TRBV10-3 and J usage is TRBJ2-5, with D unclear. From germline, CDR1 is ENHRY and CDR2 SYGVKD. The CDR3 is 13 amino acids. V was pared by 4 bases and J by 1 base, with 7 bases between.

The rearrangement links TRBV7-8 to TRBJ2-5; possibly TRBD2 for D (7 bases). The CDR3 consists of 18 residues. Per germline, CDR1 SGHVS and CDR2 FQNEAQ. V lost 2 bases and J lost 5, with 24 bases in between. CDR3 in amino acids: CASSLFTGTTGGQETQYF. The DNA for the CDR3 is TGTGCCAGCAGCTTATTTACGGGGACGACGGGGGGCCAGGAGACCCAGTACTTC.